Following are 22 T cell receptor beta chains from one sample sequenced in a study of T-cell reconstitution after alpha-beta-depleted transplantation in children. Preparation of the TCRbeta library used unique molecular identifiers. Each CDR3 protein gets one entry after TCRdb re-called the PCR reads with MiXCR. The sample lists fewer than 750,000 distinct CDR3 sequences, roughly 24% occurring once. Sequenced here: PBMCs, mostly from graft donor cells, sampled 360 days after TCRalphabeta/CD19-depleted stem cell transplant. These receptor sequences come from a boy less than two years old who had a stem cell transplant for acute myeloid leukemia, so the T cells may come from the graft donor.

This clonotype occurred a few times. The J gene is TRBJ2-5, the V gene TRBV7-7; TRBD2 might be the D (6 bases). Trimming took off 3 bases at V and 4 bases at J, with 9 bases between the two ends. The CDR3 extends over 13 amino acids. The germline V gene encodes CDR1 SSHAT and CDR2 FNYEAQ (reference sequence). The CDR3 DNA is TGTGCCAGCAGCTTGGGACTCCTAGAGACCCAGTACTTC. Translation: CASSLGLLETQYF.

The V call is TRBV20-1, the J call TRBJ2-7, with a possible D match to TRBD1 (5 bases). Trimming removed 1 base at V and 5 bases at J, with 9 bases between. The CDR3 has 12 amino acids. CDR1 is DFQATT, CDR2 SNEGSKA, per germline (reference sequence). CDR3 bases: TGCAGTGCTAGAGGCAGGGCTGACGAGCAGTACTTC. Translated: CSARGRADEQYF.

Here the CDR3 reads CASSSRQSTYEQYF. The DNA of the CDR3 is TGTGCCAGCAGTTCCAGACAGTCTACCTACGAGCAGTACTTC. The genes are TRBV27 and TRBJ2-7; the D gene is possibly TRBD1 (5 bases). In germline, CDR1 is MNHEY, CDR2 SMNVEV (reference sequence). The CDR3 has 14 residues. V was pared by 4 bases and J by 2 bases, with 12 bases between.

This clonotype was seen just once. This chain joins TRBV7-3 and TRBJ2-3; no clear D gene. Germline assignment: CDR1 SGHTA and CDR2 FQGTGA. V dropped 2 bases and J dropped 3 bases, with 15 bases sitting between them. The CDR3 is 16 amino acids. The CDR3 reads CASSLQPGAPTDTQYF. The DNA of the CDR3 is TGTGCCAGCAGCTTACAGCCAGGCGCCCCAACAGATACGCAGTATTTT.

This chain connects TRBV11-2 to TRBJ2-3; 7 positions match TRBD2. The ends lost 6 bases at V and 0 bases at J; junction bases unmatched: 9. The CDR3 totals 16 residues. Germline V gives CDR1 SGHAT, CDR2 FQNNGV. In DNA form, the CDR3 reads TGTGCCAGCAGGCCGGGACTACTTACCAGCACAGATACGCAGTATTTT. Translated: CASRPGLLTSTDTQYF.

This clonotype was picked up many times. The rearrangement joins TRBV4-3 to TRBJ2-7; D is unclear. This CDR3 spans 14 amino acids. Germline V CDR1 and CDR2: LGHNA, YSLEER. V was shortened by 0 bases and J by 4 bases, with 10 bases between the two germline ends. The CDR3 sequence: CASSQDEQSYEQYF. The CDR3 DNA follows: TGCGCCAGCAGCCAAGATGAACAGTCTTACGAGCAGTACTTC.

This clonotype was counted only a few times. The chain has TRBV10-2 and TRBJ2-7, with D hard to call. The CDR3 runs to 14 residues. Trimming left V 2 bases short and J 6 bases short, with 14 bases between. Germline V gives CDR1 WSHSY, CDR2 SAAADI. The CDR3 reads CASSEMKRGGEQYV. The CDR3, as DNA: TGCGCCAGCAGTGAGATGAAGCGAGGTGGCGAGCAGTACGTC.

This clonotype occurred many times. The chain links TRBV25-1 to TRBJ2-5; 7 bases line up with TRBD1. With V trimmed by 2 bases and J by 2 bases, 8 bases remained unmatched. The CDR3 covers 16 residues. CDR1 and CDR2 (germline): MGHDK, SYGVNS. The CDR3 here is CASSEPWTGRQETQYF. The CDR3 DNA sequence: TGTGCCAGCAGTGAACCGTGGACAGGTCGGCAAGAGACCCAGTACTTC.

The chain links TRBV7-3 to TRBJ2-2, with TRBD2 matching 8 bases. The length of the CDR3 is 16 residues. Trimming at V came to 6 bases and at J to 5 bases, leaving 11 bases not matched to a gene. Germline CDR1 reads SGHTA; CDR2 reads FQGTGA. CDR3 amino acids: CASSPRGGRLTGELFF. The CDR3 DNA follows: TGTGCCAGCAGTCCTCGGGGGGGCCGGTTGACCGGGGAGCTGTTTTTT.

This clonotype has more than one count but fewer than ten. V and J are TRBV12-3 or TRBV12-4 and TRBJ2-7, with a tentative D call TRBD2 (5 bases). Deletions cut 2 bases from V and 0 bases from J, with 17 bases between. This CDR3 comprises 17 residues. Here the CDR3 reads CASSLSGWSHRSYEQYF. In DNA form, the CDR3 reads TGTGCCAGCAGTTTATCGGGGTGGAGCCACCGCTCCTACGAGCAGTACTTC.

This clonotype was picked up a small number of times. V and J are TRBV25-1 and TRBJ2-3; D not resolved. The CDR3 loop spans 16 amino acids. V was cut by 2 bases and J by 1 base, with 13 bases left in between. Germline V lookup: CDR1 MGHDK, CDR2 SYGVNS. The CDR3 sequence: CASSEEIEQRTDTQYF. CDR3 coding DNA: TGTGCCAGCAGTGAAGAAATTGAGCAGCGCACAGATACGCAGTATTTT.

In its sample, this clonotype was seen a few times. The J gene is TRBJ2-7, the V gene TRBV10-2; 8 positions match TRBD2. With V trimmed by 10 bases and J by 3 bases, 5 bases remained unmatched. There are 12 residues in the CDR3. Germline V gives CDR1 WSHSY, CDR2 SAAADI. The CDR3 loop reads CATTSGGYEQYF. The CDR3 DNA reads as TGCGCCACTACTAGCGGAGGCTACGAGCAGTACTTC.

This clonotype showed up just once. One base away lies a much larger clone, so this may be a sequencing read error. The final CDR3 position lacks the conserved phenylalanine or tryptophan, pointing to a likely read error. This chain uses TRBV12-3 or TRBV12-4 with TRBJ2-7; D not certain. The CDR3 runs to 12 residues. V shed 4 bases and J shed 0 bases, with 4 bases lying between them. CDR3 nucleotides: TGTGCCAGCAGTTCCATCTCCTACGAGCAGTACCTC. It specifies CASSSISYEQYL.

This clonotype was seen many times. This chain joins TRBV29-1 and TRBJ2-2; TRBD1 matches at 7 bases. The CDR3 consists of 14 residues. The J segment lost 4 bases and the V segment lost 4 bases, leaving 6 bases of the junction unmatched. Germline V CDR1 and CDR2: SQVTM, ANQGSEA. The CDR3 DNA reads TGCAGCGTTGCCCCCGACAGGGTCACCGGGGAGCTGTTTTTT. Translated: CSVAPDRVTGELFF.

The chain recombines TRBV27 with TRBJ1-4; 9 bases are a match to TRBD1. Germline-derived CDR1 and CDR2 are MNHEY and SMNVEV (reference sequence). The CDR3 has 14 residues. The J segment lost 5 bases and the V segment lost 5 bases, leaving 3 bases of the junction unmatched. CDR3 amino acids: CASSRDRANEKLFF. The CDR3 nucleotides are TGTGCCAGCAGTAGGGACAGGGCGAATGAAAAACTGTTTTTT.

Only a few counts were recorded for this clonotype. The chain links TRBV7-2 to TRBJ2-2; TRBD1 might be the D (5 bases). Germline V gene lookup returns CDR1 SGHTA and CDR2 FQGNSA. CDR3 length: 17 residues. The V gene lost 5 bases and the J gene lost 2 bases, with 18 bases spanning the gap. CDR3 residues: CASSLTRAGKNTGELFF. For the CDR3, the DNA is TGTGCCAGCAGCCTCACCAGGGCAGGGAAAAACACCGGGGAGCTGTTTTTT.

This clonotype was seen ten or more times. This chain uses TRBV3-1 with TRBJ2-5, with D perhaps being TRBD1 or TRBD2 (5 bases each). The CDR3 length is 15 residues. Trimming took 4 bases from V and 3 from J, leaving 15 bases between them. Germline loops: CDR1 LGHDT, CDR2 YNNKEL (reference sequence). The CDR3 nucleotides are TGTGCCAGCAGCCCCTACGGGGACGGAGAAGAGACCCAGTACTTC. This translates into CASSPYGDGEETQYF.

The chain employs TRBV6-1 and TRBJ1-4; D ambiguous. This CDR3 has 13 amino acids. V was shortened by 6 bases and J by 2 bases, with 7 bases between the two germline ends. Germline CDR1 MNHNS, CDR2 SASEGT. The CDR3: CASRGPTNEKLFF. The CDR3, as DNA: TGTGCCAGCAGGGGTCCCACTAATGAAAAACTGTTTTTT.

A few counts support this clonotype. V and J are TRBV5-1 and TRBJ2-3; 8 bases align to TRBD1. Germline V lookup: CDR1 SGHRS, CDR2 YFSETQ. V gave up 9 bases and J gave up 5 bases; unmatched junction bases: 8. CDR3 length equals 13 residues. The CDR3 sequence: CATTGGREDTQYF. The CDR3 DNA reads TGCGCCACCACAGGGGGTCGGGAAGATACGCAGTATTTT.

This clonotype has ten or more counts. The chain has TRBV2 and TRBJ2-5, with TRBD2 as a possible D gene (5 bases). V lost 4 bases to trimming and J lost 2 bases, with 11 bases between them. CDR3 size: 14 residues. Germline V gene lookup returns CDR1 SNHLY and CDR2 FYNNEI. The CDR3 nucleotides are TGTGCCAGCAGTGGTCCGGGGTATCAAGAGACCCAGTACTTC. Its protein product is CASSGPGYQETQYF.

The CDR3 sequence is CASSTPRVGAHNEQFF. DNA of the CDR3: TGTGCCAGTAGTACGCCGAGGGTAGGTGCGCACAATGAGCAGTTCTTC. V gene TRBV19 combines with J gene TRBJ2-1; tentative D call: TRBD2 (5 bases). CDR1 and CDR2 (germline): LNHDA, SQIVND (reference sequence). This CDR3 has 16 residues. V lost 4 bases, J lost 5 bases, and 18 bases lay in between.

Details on this clonotype: A much bigger clone sits one base away, suggesting this may be a read error. The rearrangement links TRBV15 to TRBJ2-7, with a tentative D call TRBD2 (5 bases). Trimming stripped 0 bases from V and 0 bases from J, with 12 bases between. Germline CDR1 and CDR2: LNHNV and YYDKDF (reference sequence). The length of the CDR3 is 16 residues. CDR3 loop: CATSRDTNEGSYEQYV. In nucleotides, the CDR3 is TGTGCCACCAGCAGAGATACGAACGAGGGCTCCTACGAGCAGTACGTC.